This TCR beta chain was documented in a study of PD-1 blockade in classical Hodgkin lymphoma. Study details: Nivolumab dosing for patients was 3 mg/kg, administered intravenously every 2 weeks.

This clone showed up just a few times. The antigen remains unidentified. Other DNA sequences in the same sample also yield this CDR3. Profiled with immunoSEQ multiplex PCR; TCRdb holds only in-frame clones, not every one. Of about 44,000 clones listed, around three fifths are singletons. General study results and limits: Whoever responded completely had baseline diversity much like that seen in newly diagnosed patients. Relative to healthy donors, newly diagnosed patients reportedly had lower baseline TCR diversity, which was reported as lower still in relapsed/refractory patients.

Time point defined: cycle 4 day 1 (C4D1), after less than 7 weeks of nivolumab. Every patient relapsed after autologous stem cell transplantation, and brentuximab vedotin exposure varied. When best responses were assessed, they were complete response, partial response or progressive disease. The material sequenced was peripheral blood mononuclear cells (PBMCs), taken before the fourth cycle of nivolumab. The clonotype was recovered from a human donor with classical Hodgkin lymphoma.

CDR3 nucleotides: TGCAGTGCTAGAGGGAATTCACCCCTCCACTTT. The encoded protein is CSARGNSPLHF. J is TRBJ1-6 and V is TRBV20-1; unclear D gene. Germline V gives CDR1 DFQATT, CDR2 SNEGSKA (reference sequence). Deletions cut 1 base from V and 7 bases from J, with 2 bases between. The CDR3 length is 11 residues.